This is a list of T cell receptor beta chains from one sample in a study of cytomegalovirus exposure and HLA in healthy donors. Libraries were prepared by immunoSEQ multiplex PCR; TCRdb keeps only in-frame clonotypes and omits some of them. The sample consists of around 140,000 clones, approximately 78% of them appearing once. The sample consisted of PBMCs. These receptor sequences come from a woman aged 45-60 years in good health and CMV-seropositive. Each CDR3 is given with its conserved first and last residue. The D gene is left open where the match is weak. Rows give clone size only sometimes, using once, few, many, or a class for an expanded clone.

j_gene	abundance	v_gene	d_gene	CDR3aa	CDR3nt
TRBJ2-2	-	TRBV11-3	-	CASSLGQGNGELFF	TGTGCCAGCAGCTTAGGGCAGGGGAACGGGGAGCTGTTTTTT
TRBJ2-1	once	TRBV30	-	CAWRETNPYNEQFF	TGTGCCTGGAGGGAGACTAACCCCTACAATGAGCAGTTCTTC
TRBJ2-7	-	TRBV5-4	-	CASSSQGPSYEQYF	TGTGCCAGCAGCTCCCAGGGGCCCTCCTACGAGCAGTACTTC
TRBJ1-5	-	TRBV2	-	CASSERRGKQPQHF	TGTGCCAGCAGTGAAAGGAGGGGAAAACAGCCCCAGCATTTT
TRBJ2-7	-	TRBV30	-	CAWSQKGGFYEQYF	TGTGCCTGGAGTCAGAAGGGAGGATTCTACGAGCAGTACTTC
TRBJ2-3	-	TRBV4-1	TRBD1	CASSVGTGGGDTQYF	TGCGCCAGCAGCGTCGGGACAGGGGGCGGAGATACGCAGTATTTT
TRBJ2-7	-	TRBV7-9	-	CASSLVWARTYEQYF	TGTGCCAGCAGCTTAGTTTGGGCAAGGACCTACGAGCAGTACTTC
TRBJ2-1	-	TRBV7-2	TRBD2	CASSFSGGGNEQFF	TGTGCCAGCAGCTTTAGCGGGGGTGGGAATGAGCAGTTCTTC
TRBJ2-1	-	TRBV5-1	TRBD2	CASSLAGGQNEQFF	TGCGCCAGCAGCTTAGCGGGAGGGCAGAATGAGCAGTTCTTC
TRBJ2-3	-	TRBV5-1	-	CASSRAGYTQYF	TGCGCCAGCAGCCGAGCGGGCTATACGCAGTATTTT
TRBJ1-2	-	TRBV6-6	-	CASRPGGAPTNYGYTF	TGTGCCAGCCGCCCGGGGGGGGCACCTACTAACTATGGCTACACCTTC
TRBJ2-3	-	TRBV2	TRBD2	CASRPPGLAGEGTQYF	TGTGCCAGCAGACCCCCGGGACTAGCGGGAGAGGGTACGCAGTATTTT
TRBJ2-5	-	TRBV27	TRBD1	CASSYGTARETQYF	TGTGCCAGCAGTTACGGGACAGCACGGGAGACCCAGTACTTC
TRBJ2-7	-	TRBV30	TRBD1	CAWSPLTGGSREQYF	TGTGCCTGGAGTCCATTGACAGGGGGAAGTCGAGAGCAGTACTTC
TRBJ1-3	-	TRBV2	TRBD1	CASSFTGDGNTIYF	TGTGCCAGCAGCTTCACAGGGGACGGAAACACCATATATTTT
TRBJ1-1	-	TRBV18	-	CASSLEGGYTEAFF	TGTGCCAGCTCGCTCGAAGGGGGATACACTGAAGCTTTCTTT
TRBJ1-2	-	TRBV7-9	TRBD1	CASGLGTGNYGYTF	TGTGCCAGCGGATTGGGGACAGGGAACTATGGCTACACCTTC
TRBJ2-5	-	TRBV5-1	-	CASSLAGAGETQYF	TGCGCCAGCAGCCTAGCAGGGGCTGGGGAGACCCAGTACTTC
TRBJ2-1	-	TRBV5-4	TRBD2	CASSSAASGRVLSQFF	TGTGCCAGCAGCAGCGCGGCTAGCGGGAGGGTTCTCTCGCAGTTCTTC
TRBJ2-2	-	TRBV28	-	CASSLERGLTGELFF	TGTGCCAGCAGTTTAGAAAGGGGACTCACCGGGGAGCTGTTTTTT
TRBJ1-1	-	TRBV13	-	CASSSPFRNTEAFF	TGTGCCAGCAGCTCCCCCTTCAGGAACACTGAAGCTTTCTTT
TRBJ1-5	-	TRBV7-9	TRBD1	CASSPTGAGDQPQHF	TGTGCCAGCAGCCCGACAGGGGCGGGGGATCAGCCCCAGCATTTT
TRBJ1-2	-	TRBV6-1	-	CASSEAVGGADLGLYGYTF	TGTGCCAGCAGTGAAGCGGTTGGGGGGGCTGATCTTGGGCTCTATGGCTACACCTTC
TRBJ2-3	-	TRBV5-4	-	CASSLGAETDTQYF	TGTGCCAGCAGCTTGGGGGCAGAGACAGATACGCAGTATTTT
TRBJ1-4	-	TRBV5-1	TRBD1	CASSLEGGFQEKLFF	TGCGCCAGCAGCTTGGAAGGGGGCTTTCAAGAAAAACTGTTTTTT
TRBJ2-1	once	TRBV2	TRBD1	CASSSRDRTYNEQFF	TGTGCCAGCAGTTCCCGGGACAGGACCTACAATGAGCAGTTCTTC
TRBJ2-2	-	TRBV4-1	-	CASSKRQNTGELFF	TGCGCCAGCAGCAAGAGGCAGAACACCGGGGAGCTGTTTTTT
TRBJ1-2	-	TRBV30	TRBD1	CAWSGGQGHGYTF	TGTGCCTGGAGTGGGGGACAGGGACATGGCTACACCTTC
TRBJ2-1	-	TRBV9	-	CASSVPAGNEQFF	TGTGCCAGCAGCGTACCCGCCGGGAATGAGCAGTTCTTC